Shown below are 7 T cell receptor beta chains from a single sample sequenced in a study. Using its own MiXCR run on the 5' RACE reads, TCRdb lists one record per CDR3 protein. The data hold some 220 distinct CDR3 sequences, with 90% to 95% observed a single time. The sample comprised memory CD4+ T cells sorted from blood. Regarding subset: memory CD4+ T cells, CD4+CD45RO+CD25-. Receptors were obtained from a female donor with breast cancer.

This clonotype occurred a few times. Since the library was made to target alpha chains, this beta chain is a stray read and its abundance is not meaningful. The rearrangement uses TRBV12-3 or TRBV12-4 and TRBJ1-2; TRBD1 is a possible D gene (5 bases). The CDR3 has 14 residues. V lost 7 bases and J lost 7, with 19 bases in between. The CDR3 DNA follows: TGTGCCAGCACCCGCGGCTGGGGCGAGAGTGGCTACACCTTC. This codes for CASTRGWGESGYTF.

A word on this clonotype: A library prepared for alpha chains yielded this beta chain as an off-target read; its size is of little meaning. The chain is built from TRBV18 and TRBJ2-7; D gene uncertain. Germline lookup yields CDR1 KGHSH and CDR2 LQKENI. The CDR3 totals 14 residues. Trimming cost V 2 bases and J 5 bases, with 13 bases left between them. This CDR3 reads CASSPWNTGHEQYF. The CDR3 DNA reads TGTGCCAGCTCACCATGGAACACGGGCCACGAGCAGTACTTC.

This clonotype was seen just once. With the library built for alpha chains, this beta chain is off target and its frequency is not meaningful. V and J are TRBV12-3 or TRBV12-4 and TRBJ1-2; D call uncertain. V was shortened by 1 base and J by 3 bases, with 12 bases between the two germline ends. This CDR3 is built from 15 residues. The CDR3 DNA sequence: TGTGCCAGCAGTTTAGGCCGGGTCTTCTACTATGGCTACACCTTC. Its translation is CASSLGRVFYYGYTF.

About this clonotype itself: A library made for alpha chains picked up this beta chain off target, so its size means little. This rearrangement joins TRBV7-8 to TRBJ2-4, with TRBD2 identical over 7 bases. Germline values: CDR1 SGHVS, CDR2 FQNEAQ. The CDR3 extends over 17 amino acids. After removal of 5 bases from V and 0 bases from J, the junction contained 10 bases not matched to a gene. The CDR3 region is CASSPGRAGVAKNIQYF. DNA for the CDR3: TGTGCCAGCAGCCCTGGGCGGGCGGGGGTAGCCAAAAACATTCAGTACTTC.

In the case of this clonotype: Because this beta chain is a stray read in a library intended to capture alpha chains, its abundance should not be given much weight. This chain uses TRBV7-9 with TRBJ2-7; no definite D call. V gave up 4 bases and J gave up 2 bases, with 9 bases separating them. The CDR3 extends over 13 amino acids. From germline, CDR1 is SEHNR and CDR2 FQNEAQ (reference sequence). CDR3 residues: CASSSGRAYEQYF. Written as DNA, the CDR3 is TGTGCCAGCAGCTCCGGACGAGCCTACGAGCAGTACTTC.

With regard to this clonotype: This beta chain appears as a stray read in a library generated for alpha chains; its size is not informative. The V call is TRBV7-2, the J call TRBJ2-5; 7 nucleotides agree with TRBD1. CDR3 length equals 16 residues. Per germline, CDR1 SGHTA and CDR2 FQGNSA. Germline trimming cut 5 bases from V and 1 base from J; bases unmatched to any gene: 10. The CDR3 coding sequence is TGTGCCAGCAGCGGTACAGGGGCCACCTCCCAAGAGACCCAGTACTTC. Protein sequence: CASSGTGATSQETQYF.

The sample holds one count of this clonotype. Little can be read into the size of this beta chain, an off-target read in a library designed for alpha chains. The chain employs TRBV18 and TRBJ2-5, with D possibly TRBD2 on 5 matching bases. V was shortened by 3 bases and J by 2 bases, with 19 bases between the two germline ends. CDR1 is KGHSH, CDR2 LQKENI, per germline. This CDR3 is built from 17 residues. Here the CDR3 reads CASSPPGIAGLQETQYF. CDR3 bases: TGTGCCAGCTCACCGCCGGGAATAGCAGGCCTACAAGAGACCCAGTACTTC.